A selection of T cell receptor beta chains follows, all from one sample in a study of cytomegalovirus exposure and HLA in healthy donors. The repertoire was sequenced with immunoSEQ multiplex PCR; TCRdb's copy has only in-frame clones and lacks some. The table has about 220,000 clones, about 87% seen once; the top ten hold 2.6%. Sequencing input: PBMCs. The receptors shown here come from a man aged 18 to 30 in good health and CMV-seronegative. The CDR3 runs from the conserved cysteine through the conserved F or W. The order of the fields is J gene, V gene, D gene, clone size, CDR3 protein, CDR3 DNA. D genes are given only for firm matches. Some rows mark clone size as missing; the rest say once, few, many or name a class of expanded clone.

TRBJ1-6	TRBV4-3	-	-	CASSQDDYGPSPLHF	TGCGCCAGCAGCCAAGATGACTACGGCCCTTCACCCCTCCACTTT
TRBJ1-6	TRBV4-1	-	many	CASSRIRTGAQGPLHF	TGCGCCAGCAGCCGCATTAGGACGGGTGCTCAGGGACCCCTCCACTTT
TRBJ2-7	TRBV28	-	once	CASSPGWAYEQYF	TGTGCCAGCAGTCCCGGTTGGGCATACGAGCAGTACTTC
TRBJ1-2	TRBV2	TRBD1	-	CASRGDSNYGYTF	TGTGCCAGCAGGGGGGACAGCAACTATGGCTACACCTTC
TRBJ2-7	TRBV5-1	-	-	CASSLGDTYYEQYF	TGCGCCAGCAGCTTGGGTGACACCTACTACGAGCAGTACTTC
TRBJ1-5	TRBV2	-	-	CASSVFGSQPQHF	TGTGCCAGCAGTGTATTTGGGAGTCAGCCCCAGCATTTT
TRBJ2-3	TRBV28	TRBD1	-	CALGQGDTDTQYF	TGTGCCCTAGGACAGGGGGATACAGATACGCAGTATTTT
TRBJ2-1	TRBV5-6	-	-	CASSNQAETSYNEQFF	TGTGCCAGCAGCAATCAAGCGGAGACCTCCTACAATGAGCAGTTCTTC
TRBJ2-3	TRBV28	TRBD2	once	CASSPTSDTQYF	TGTGCCAGCAGCCCGACTAGCGATACGCAGTATTTT
TRBJ2-2	TRBV10-3	TRBD1	-	CAISGVPGQGTTGELFF	TGTGCCATCAGTGGGGTGCCGGGACAGGGTACCACCGGGGAGCTGTTTTTT
TRBJ2-2	TRBV27	-	once	CASSRRTDNTGELFF	TGTGCCAGCAGTAGGCGGACAGATAACACCGGGGAGCTGTTTTTT
TRBJ2-7	TRBV28	-	-	CASSFWAQGQYF	TGTGCCAGCAGTTTCTGGGCCCAGGGGCAGTACTTC
TRBJ2-7	TRBV5-6	-	few	CASSLPTVSEQYF	TGTGCCAGCAGCTTGCCGACAGTTTCCGAGCAGTACTTC
TRBJ2-3	TRBV27	-	-	CASSLILSTPDTQYF	TGTGCCAGCAGTTTAATTCTATCCACCCCAGATACGCAGTATTTT
TRBJ2-3	TRBV30	-	-	CAWTSVGNTQYF	TGTGCCTGGACTAGCGTTGGGAATACGCAGTATTTT
TRBJ2-1	TRBV14	TRBD2	-	CASSQDRGDEQFF	TGTGCCAGCAGCCAAGATCGGGGGGATGAGCAGTTCTTC
TRBJ1-2	TRBV29-1	TRBD1	-	CSVGDRGTYGYTF	TGCAGCGTTGGGGACAGGGGCACCTATGGCTACACCTTC
TRBJ1-6	TRBV28	-	-	CASIRDNSPLHF	TGTGCCAGCATACGGGATAATTCACCCCTCCACTTT
TRBJ1-6	TRBV15	-	-	CATSREARGSPLHF	TGTGCCACCAGCAGAGAAGCCAGGGGTTCACCCCTCCACTTT
TRBJ2-7	TRBV6-5	TRBD2	-	CASRAPQGGSSEQYF	TGTGCCAGCAGAGCCCCCCAGGGCGGGAGTAGCGAGCAGTACTTC
TRBJ2-1	TRBV10-3	TRBD2	-	CAIRGRPAGGPSSYNEQFF	TGTGCCATCAGAGGGCGGCCAGCGGGGGGCCCGAGCTCCTACAATGAGCAGTTCTTC
TRBJ1-2	TRBV19	-	once	CASSMRADYGYTF	TGTGCCAGTAGTATGCGGGCGGATTATGGCTACACCTTC
TRBJ2-7	TRBV4-3	-	-	CASSQENRMTSYEQYF	TGCGCCAGCAGCCAAGAAAACAGGATGACATCCTACGAGCAGTACTTC
TRBJ2-1	TRBV5-4	-	-	CASSLYWDSSPPYNEQFF	TGTGCCAGCAGCTTGTACTGGGACTCCAGTCCCCCCTACAATGAGCAGTTCTTC
TRBJ2-2	TRBV7-2	TRBD2	-	CASSTGLAGVTGELFF	TGTGCCAGCAGCACCGGACTAGCGGGGGTTACCGGGGAGCTGTTTTTT
TRBJ2-4	TRBV4-2	-	-	CASSQISYRDFGENIQYF	TGTGCCAGCAGCCAAATATCGTACCGGGACTTCGGGGAAAACATTCAGTACTTC
TRBJ1-2	TRBV27	TRBD1	once	CASSFLPGTENYGYTF	TGTGCCAGCAGTTTCCTCCCCGGGACAGAAAACTATGGCTACACCTTC
TRBJ2-7	TRBV6-6	-	-	CASSFSYEQYF	TGTGCCAGCAGTTTTTCTTACGAGCAGTACTTC
TRBJ1-6	TRBV2	TRBD1	-	CASSSDRGNSPLHF	TGTGCCAGCAGTTCTGACAGGGGGAATTCACCCCTCCACTTT
TRBJ2-3	TRBV2	TRBD2	-	CASSEDASGDTQYF	TGTGCCAGCAGTGAAGACGCTAGCGGAGATACGCAGTATTTT
TRBJ1-6	TRBV21-1	-	few	CASSGRQGGNSPLHF	TGTGCCAGCAGCGGCCGACAGGGCGGAAATTCACCCCTCCACTTT
TRBJ1-1	TRBV4-2	TRBD1	few	CASSQDQGAGTEAFF	TGTGCCAGCAGCCAAGACCAGGGGGCGGGCACTGAAGCTTTCTTT
TRBJ1-1	TRBV18	TRBD1	-	CASSPTTGVGGNTEAFF	TGTGCCAGCTCCCCCACGACAGGGGTTGGGGGTAACACTGAAGCTTTCTTT
TRBJ2-1	TRBV4-3	TRBD2	-	CASSQARGGLKGNEQFF	TGCGCCAGCAGCCAAGCCCGGGGAGGGCTGAAGGGCAATGAGCAGTTCTTC
TRBJ1-1	TRBV19	-	-	CASSISRTEAFF	TGTGCCAGTAGTATATCCCGGACTGAAGCTTTCTTT